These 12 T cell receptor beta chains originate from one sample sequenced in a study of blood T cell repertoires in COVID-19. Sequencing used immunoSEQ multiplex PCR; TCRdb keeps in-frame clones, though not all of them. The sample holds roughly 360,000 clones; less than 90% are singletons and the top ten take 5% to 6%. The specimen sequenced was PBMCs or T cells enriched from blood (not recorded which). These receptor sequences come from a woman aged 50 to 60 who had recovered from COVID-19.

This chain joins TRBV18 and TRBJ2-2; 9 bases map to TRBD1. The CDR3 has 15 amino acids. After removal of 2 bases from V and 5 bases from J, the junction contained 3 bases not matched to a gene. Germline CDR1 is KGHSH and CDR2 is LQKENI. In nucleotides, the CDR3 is TGTGCCAGCTCACCAGAAGGACAGGGGACCGGGGAGCTGTTTTTT. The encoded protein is CASSPEGQGTGELFF.

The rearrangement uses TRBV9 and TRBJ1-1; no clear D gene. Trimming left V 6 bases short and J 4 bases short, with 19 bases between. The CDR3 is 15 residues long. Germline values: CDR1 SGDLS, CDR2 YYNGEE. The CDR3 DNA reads TGTGCCAGCACCCAACCCCGGGTCTTAAGCACTGAAGCTTTCTTT. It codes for CASTQPRVLSTEAFF.

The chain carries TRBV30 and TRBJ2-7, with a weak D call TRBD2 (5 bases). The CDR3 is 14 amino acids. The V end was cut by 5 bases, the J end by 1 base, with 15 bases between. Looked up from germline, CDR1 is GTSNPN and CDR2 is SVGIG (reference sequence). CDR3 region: CAWEADHGSYEQYF. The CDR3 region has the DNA TGTGCCTGGGAAGCGGACCACGGATCCTACGAGCAGTACTTC.

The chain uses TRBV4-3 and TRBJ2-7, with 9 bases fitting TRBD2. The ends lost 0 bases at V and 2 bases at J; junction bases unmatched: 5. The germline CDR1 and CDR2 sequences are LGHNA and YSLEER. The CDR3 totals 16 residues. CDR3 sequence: CASSQDAGGPTYEQYF. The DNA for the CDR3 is TGCGCCAGCAGCCAAGATGCGGGAGGGCCTACCTACGAGCAGTACTTC.

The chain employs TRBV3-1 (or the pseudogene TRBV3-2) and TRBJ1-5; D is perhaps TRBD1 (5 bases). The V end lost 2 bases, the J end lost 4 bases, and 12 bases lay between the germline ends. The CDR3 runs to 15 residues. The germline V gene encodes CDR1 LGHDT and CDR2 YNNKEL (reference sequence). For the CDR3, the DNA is TGTGCCAGCAGCCAATTATGGGGGGGAAATCAGCCCCAGCATTTT. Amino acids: CASSQLWGGNQPQHF.

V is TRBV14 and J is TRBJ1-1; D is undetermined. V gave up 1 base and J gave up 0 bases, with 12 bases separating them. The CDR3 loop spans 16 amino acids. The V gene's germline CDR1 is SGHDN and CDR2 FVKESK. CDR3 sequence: CASSQGVGALNTEAFF. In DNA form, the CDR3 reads TGTGCCAGCAGCCAAGGGGTGGGAGCTTTGAACACTGAAGCTTTCTTT. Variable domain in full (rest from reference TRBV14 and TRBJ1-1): EAGVTQFPSHSVIEKGQTVTLRCDPISGHDNLYWYRRVMGKEIKFLLHFVKESKQDESGMPNNRFLAERTGGTYSTLKVQPAELEDSGVYFCASSQGVGALNTEAFFGQGTRLTVV.

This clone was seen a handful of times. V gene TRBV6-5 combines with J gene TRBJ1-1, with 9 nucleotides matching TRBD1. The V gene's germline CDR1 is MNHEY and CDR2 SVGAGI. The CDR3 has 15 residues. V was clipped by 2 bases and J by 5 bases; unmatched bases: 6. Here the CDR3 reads CASSYQGQGRTEAFF. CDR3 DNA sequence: TGTGCCAGCAGTTACCAGGGACAGGGACGGACTGAAGCTTTCTTT.

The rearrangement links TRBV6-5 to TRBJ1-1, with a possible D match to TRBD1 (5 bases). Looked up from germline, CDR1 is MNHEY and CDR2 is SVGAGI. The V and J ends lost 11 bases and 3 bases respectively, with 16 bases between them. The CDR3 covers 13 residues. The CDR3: CASRVEGDTEAFF. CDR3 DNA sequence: TGTGCCTCCAGAGTGGAAGGGGACACTGAAGCTTTCTTT.

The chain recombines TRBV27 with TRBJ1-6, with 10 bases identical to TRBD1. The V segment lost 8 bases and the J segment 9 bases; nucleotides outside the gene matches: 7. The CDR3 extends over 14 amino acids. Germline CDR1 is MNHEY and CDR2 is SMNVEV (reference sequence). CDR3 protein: CASGRDRGISPLHF. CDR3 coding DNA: TGTGCCAGCGGTCGGGACAGGGGCATTTCACCCCTCCACTTT.

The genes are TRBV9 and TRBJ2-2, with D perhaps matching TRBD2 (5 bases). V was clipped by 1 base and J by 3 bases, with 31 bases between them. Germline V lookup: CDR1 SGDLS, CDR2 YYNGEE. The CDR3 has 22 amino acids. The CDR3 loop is CASSVSLSTGVMGPIDTGELFF. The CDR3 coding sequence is TGTGCCAGCAGCGTATCACTATCAACCGGGGTAATGGGCCCGATAGACACCGGGGAGCTGTTTTTT.

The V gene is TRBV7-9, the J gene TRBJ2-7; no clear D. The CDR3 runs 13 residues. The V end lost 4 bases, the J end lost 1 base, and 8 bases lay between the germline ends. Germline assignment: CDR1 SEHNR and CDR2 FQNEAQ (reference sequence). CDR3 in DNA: TGTGCCAGCAGCTCTGACACTTCCTACGAGCAGTACTTC. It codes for CASSSDTSYEQYF.

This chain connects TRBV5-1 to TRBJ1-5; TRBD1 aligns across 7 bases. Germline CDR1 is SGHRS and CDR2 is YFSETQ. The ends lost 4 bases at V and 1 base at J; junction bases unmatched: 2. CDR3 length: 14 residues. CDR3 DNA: TGCGCCAGCAGCGAGACAGGGAGCAATCAGCCCCAGCATTTT. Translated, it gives CASSETGSNQPQHF.